The 27 T cell receptor beta chains below all came from one sample that was sequenced in a study of T cell responses to AZD1222 COVID-19 vaccine. The protocol was immunoSEQ multiplex PCR, while the TCRdb copy is restricted to in-frame clones and leaves out a portion. The sample holds around 200,000 clones, 70% to 90% seen once. This material consisted of peripheral blood, taken on day 0 of AZD1222 vaccination. The source of these receptors is an adult in good health.

This chain uses TRBV4-3 with TRBJ1-5; D perhaps matches TRBD1 (5 bases). The CDR3 is made up of 15 amino acids. Trimming took 0 bases from V and 7 from J, leaving 13 bases between them. Germline CDR1 reads LGHNA; CDR2 reads YSLEER. CDR3 in DNA: TGCGCCAGCAGCCAAGATGGGGTAGCAGGGCAGCCCCAGCATTTT. Translated, it gives CASSQDGVAGQPQHF.

This clone was recorded many times. The chain links TRBV5-1 to TRBJ1-6, with unresolved D. CDR3 length: 12 amino acids. V lost 2 bases to trimming and J lost 8 bases, with 5 bases between them. Germline-derived CDR1 and CDR2 are SGHRS and YFSETQ. The CDR3 is CASSFGDSPLHF. CDR3 nucleotide sequence: TGCGCCAGCAGCTTTGGGGATTCACCCCTCCACTTT. The full variable domain, completed using reference TRBV5-1 and TRBJ1-6, is KAGVTQTPRYLIKTRGQQVTLSCSPISGHRSVSWYQQTPGQGLQFLFEYFSETQRNKGNFPGRFSGRQFSNSRSEMNVSTLELGDSALYLCASSFGDSPLHFGNGTRLTVT.

As concerns this clone: The sample has other DNA sequences that encode this CDR3 too. The chain joins TRBV6-4 to TRBJ1-5; D is perhaps TRBD1 (5 bases). CDR1 and CDR2 from the germline V gene are MRHNA and SNTAGT. There are 13 residues in the CDR3. V was shortened by 2 bases and J by 7 bases, with 9 bases between the two germline ends. The CDR3 sequence: CASSDREGQPQHF. The CDR3 DNA reads TGTGCCAGCAGTGACAGGGAGGGGCAGCCCCAGCATTTT.

V is TRBV19 and J is TRBJ2-1; maybe TRBD2 (6 bases). In germline, CDR1 is LNHDA, CDR2 SQIVND (reference sequence). This CDR3 is built from 14 residues. The V end lost 5 bases, the J end lost 3 bases, and 11 bases lay between the germline ends. The CDR3 is CASSGQEGYNEQFF. DNA of the CDR3: TGTGCCAGTAGTGGCCAGGAGGGCTACAATGAGCAGTTCTTC.

The gene calls are TRBV5-4 and TRBJ1-5; D unresolved. V shed 1 base and J shed 3 bases, with 8 bases lying between them. Germline CDR1 and CDR2: SGHNT and YYREEE (reference sequence). This CDR3 is built from 14 residues. This CDR3 reads CASSLSGNNQPQHF. As DNA, the CDR3 is TGTGCCAGCAGCTTGTCGGGCAACAATCAGCCCCAGCATTTT.

The rearrangement uses TRBV7-8 and TRBJ1-2; possible D gene TRBD1, 5 bases. The CDR3 spans 15 residues. Germline V gene data show CDR1 as SGHVS and CDR2 as FQNEAQ. Trimming stripped 1 base from V and 2 bases from J, with 11 bases between. As DNA, the CDR3 is TGTGCCAGCAGCTTAGGTGGGGGGTTGAACTATGGCTACACCTTC. It encodes CASSLGGGLNYGYTF.

The chain joins TRBV9 to TRBJ2-1, with 8 nucleotides matching TRBD2. Germline V gives CDR1 SGDLS, CDR2 YYNGEE. With 3 bases clipped from V and 7 bases from J, the junction kept 9 bases outside the gene matches. This CDR3 has 15 amino acids. CDR3 region: CASSAPGLEGNEQFF. The CDR3 DNA reads as TGTGCCAGCAGCGCACCGGGACTAGAGGGGAATGAGCAGTTCTTC.

The genes are TRBV28 and TRBJ1-5; possibly TRBD1 for D (6 bases). The germline V and J ends were trimmed by 0 bases and 4 bases, with 7 bases remaining between them. CDR1 is MDHEN and CDR2 is SYDVKM in the germline V gene. The CDR3 loop spans 14 amino acids. The CDR3 nucleotides read TGTGCCAGCAGTTTATGGACAGGAAATCAGCCCCAGCATTTT. Its protein product is CASSLWTGNQPQHF.

The chain couples TRBV29-1 to TRBJ2-2; D not resolved. From germline, CDR1 is SQVTM and CDR2 ANQGSEA. Trimming removed 4 bases from V and 1 base from J, with 4 bases in between. This CDR3 is built from 12 residues. This CDR3 reads CSVGLNTGELFF. The CDR3 DNA is TGCAGCGTTGGACTGAACACCGGGGAGCTGTTTTTT.

CDR3 nucleotide sequence: TGCAGCGTCGCGCCCAGGGGGGGCAATGAGCAGTTCTTC. Translation: CSVAPRGGNEQFF. This chain joins TRBV29-1 and TRBJ2-1; perhaps D is TRBD1 or TRBD2 (7 bases each). The germline V gene encodes CDR1 SQVTM and CDR2 ANQGSEA. CDR3 length: 13 amino acids. Deletions cut 6 bases from V and 6 bases from J, with 15 bases between.

The chain is built from TRBV19 and TRBJ2-2, with 7 bases matching TRBD1. Germline lookup yields CDR1 LNHDA and CDR2 SQIVND (reference sequence). The CDR3 contains 13 residues. With V trimmed by 7 bases and J by 6 bases, 5 bases remained unmatched. CDR3 nucleotide sequence: TGTGCCAGTACGAACAGGGGTGCCGGGGAGCTGTTTTTT. The encoded protein is CASTNRGAGELFF.

CDR3 sequence reads: CASTASGNQDEQFF. Written as DNA, the CDR3 is TGTGCCAGCACGGCGAGCGGGAATCAGGATGAGCAGTTCTTC. V and J are TRBV2 and TRBJ2-1; 7 bases map to TRBD2. The CDR3 is 14 amino acids. Germline V gene lookup returns CDR1 SNHLY and CDR2 FYNNEI. The V and J ends lost 7 bases and 8 bases, in that order; junction bases with no gene match: 11.

This chain uses TRBV3-1 (or the pseudogene TRBV3-2) with TRBJ2-7, with D unresolved. Germline V gene lookup returns CDR1 LGHDT and CDR2 YNNKEL (reference sequence). CDR3 size: 14 residues. V was clipped by 5 bases and J by 2 bases, with 13 bases between them. CDR3 sequence (DNA): TGTGCCAGCAGCACGGTGGGTCTGACCTACGAGCAGTACTTC. Translated: CASSTVGLTYEQYF.

The chain has TRBV2 and TRBJ1-1, with D possibly matching TRBD1 (5 bases). This CDR3 comprises 16 residues. Trimming removed 3 bases at V and 7 bases at J, with 21 bases between. CDR1 and CDR2 from the germline V gene are SNHLY and FYNNEI. In nucleotides, the CDR3 is TGTGCCAGCAGTGAGGGCGGGGGACGGCCCGACGGTGAAGCTTTCTTT. Translation gives CASSEGGGRPDGEAFF.

CDR3 bases: TGTGCCAGCAGTTTAAACCAGCAGGCTGGCTACACCTTC. Protein: CASSLNQQAGYTF. The J gene is TRBJ1-2, the V gene TRBV27; D remains ambiguous. The CDR3 sequence is 13 residues long. Trimming left V 2 bases short and J 7 bases short, with 11 bases between. From germline, CDR1 is MNHEY and CDR2 SMNVEV (reference sequence).

This chain links TRBV7-9 with TRBJ2-1; D may correspond to TRBD1 or TRBD2 (5 bases each). Between the trimmed V and J ends, which lost 2 bases and 6 bases, there was a span of 17 bases. The CDR3 has 16 residues. Per the germline V gene, CDR1 is SEHNR and CDR2 is FQNEAQ (reference sequence). CDR3 amino acids: CASSLRGTLSTNEQFF. In nucleotides, the CDR3 is TGTGCCAGCAGCTTACGGGGCACCCTAAGTACCAATGAGCAGTTCTTC.

This clone appeared a few times. J is TRBJ2-3 and V is TRBV5-4, with D possibly TRBD2 on 5 matching bases. This CDR3 is built from 14 residues. CDR1 SGHNT and CDR2 YYREEE come from the germline V gene (reference sequence). V lost 4 bases and J 3 bases, leaving 12 bases between the germline ends. The CDR3 sequence is CASSVASVTDTQYF. DNA for the CDR3: TGTGCCAGCAGCGTAGCGTCTGTGACAGATACGCAGTATTTT.

The chain uses TRBV27 and TRBJ2-7; 9 positions agree with TRBD2. This CDR3 contains 15 residues. Germline V gene data show CDR1 as MNHEY and CDR2 as SMNVEV (reference sequence). V was clipped by 2 bases and J by 3 bases; unmatched bases: 5. CDR3 DNA sequence: TGTGCCAGCAGTTTAGTAGCGGGGGTACTCTACGAGCAGTACTTC. The encoded protein is CASSLVAGVLYEQYF.

The CDR3 region has the DNA TGTGCCAGCAGCCGGGACTACCGTAAGCATACGCAGTATTTT. Translated, it gives CASSRDYRKHTQYF. The chain carries TRBV14 and TRBJ2-3; 7 positions agree with TRBD2. CDR3 size: 14 residues. Germline CDR1 and CDR2: SGHDN and FVKESK. V dropped 4 bases and J dropped 7; count of bases not matched to a gene: 8.

The rearrangement uses TRBV12-3 or TRBV12-4 and TRBJ1-5, with D unresolved. The length of the CDR3 is 11 residues. Trimming took 1 base from V and 5 from J, leaving 0 bases between them. Here the CDR3 DNA reads TGTGCCAGCAGTTTAGATCAGCCCCAGCATTTT. As protein: CASSLDQPQHF.

A single count supports this clone. V usage is TRBV2 and J usage is TRBJ1-5; 10 bases are a match to TRBD1. The germline CDR1 and CDR2 sequences are SNHLY and FYNNEI. CDR3 length equals 15 residues. V was clipped by 3 bases and J by 4 bases; unmatched bases: 3. DNA of the CDR3: TGTGCCAGCAGTGAGGACAGGGGGGATAATCAGCCCCAGCATTTT. This sequence encodes CASSEDRGDNQPQHF.

The chain employs TRBV7-2 and TRBJ1-2, with D hard to call. The CDR3 is 15 amino acids. Germline V gives CDR1 SGHTA, CDR2 FQGNSA. V lost 7 bases and J 1 base, leaving 16 bases between the germline ends. The CDR3 bases are TGTGCCAGCACCCCCCAGGAGGGAGTTAACTATGGCTACACCTTC. The encoded protein is CASTPQEGVNYGYTF.

V and J are TRBV18 and TRBJ2-3, with 11 nucleotides matching TRBD2. This CDR3 has 21 residues. Germline-derived CDR1 and CDR2 are KGHSH and LQKENI. The V and J ends lost 0 bases and 1 base, in that order; junction bases with no gene match: 15. CDR3 protein: CASSPPRGIAGGPRGTDTQYF. CDR3 bases: TGTGCCAGCTCACCACCGAGGGGGATAGCGGGGGGGCCGCGAGGCACAGATACGCAGTATTTT. The entire variable domain, with the rest obtained from reference TRBV18 and TRBJ2-3, is as follows: NAGVMQNPRHLVRRRGQEARLRCSPMKGHSHVYWYRQLPEEGLKFMVYLQKENIIDESGMPKERFSAEFPKEGPSILRIQQVVRGDSAAYFCASSPPRGIAGGPRGTDTQYFGPGTRLTVL.

V usage is TRBV29-1 and J usage is TRBJ1-2, with 7 bases lining up with TRBD1. Trimming cost V 7 bases and J 3 bases; bases outside gene matches: 8. CDR3 length: 13 residues. CDR1 and CDR2 from the germline V gene are SQVTM and ANQGSEA. In nucleotides, the CDR3 is TGCAGCGCCGAAGGCACAGGGGACTATGGCTACACCTTC. This gives the protein CSAEGTGDYGYTF.

This clone was seen a handful of times. The chain employs TRBV5-1 and TRBJ2-5; D is uncertain. Germline V gene lookup returns CDR1 SGHRS and CDR2 YFSETQ. Trimming removed 4 bases from V and 4 bases from J, with 17 bases in between. CDR3 length equals 15 residues. CDR3 DNA: TGCGCCAGCAGCCTGTCCGGGCAACTTGCAGAGACCCAGTACTTC. This codes for CASSLSGQLAETQYF.

The chain joins TRBV30 to TRBJ1-5; D call uncertain. Germline loops: CDR1 GTSNPN, CDR2 SVGIG (reference sequence). The V end lost 0 bases, the J end lost 3 bases, and 9 bases lay between the germline ends. This CDR3 is built from 14 residues. This chain's CDR3 is CAWSVLMNNQPQHF. The CDR3 DNA reads TGTGCCTGGAGTGTGCTAATGAACAATCAGCCCCAGCATTTT. The full variable domain, in which reference TRBV30 and TRBJ1-5 provide the parts outside the CDR3, is SQTIHQWPATLVQPVGSPLSLECTVEGTSNPNLYWYRQAAGRGLQLLFYSVGIGQISSEVPQNLSASRPQDRQFILSSKKLLLSDSGFYLCAWSVLMNNQPQHFGDGTRLSIL.

Regarding this clone: Different DNA sequences within this sample yield the same CDR3. The rearrangement uses TRBV7-2 and TRBJ1-5; the D is unclear. CDR1 is SGHTA, CDR2 FQGNSA, per germline. CDR3 size: 13 residues. The V gene lost 1 base and the J gene lost 3 bases, with 4 bases spanning the gap. The CDR3 protein is CASSLGVNQPQHF. DNA of the CDR3: TGTGCCAGCAGCTTAGGGGTCAATCAGCCCCAGCATTTT.